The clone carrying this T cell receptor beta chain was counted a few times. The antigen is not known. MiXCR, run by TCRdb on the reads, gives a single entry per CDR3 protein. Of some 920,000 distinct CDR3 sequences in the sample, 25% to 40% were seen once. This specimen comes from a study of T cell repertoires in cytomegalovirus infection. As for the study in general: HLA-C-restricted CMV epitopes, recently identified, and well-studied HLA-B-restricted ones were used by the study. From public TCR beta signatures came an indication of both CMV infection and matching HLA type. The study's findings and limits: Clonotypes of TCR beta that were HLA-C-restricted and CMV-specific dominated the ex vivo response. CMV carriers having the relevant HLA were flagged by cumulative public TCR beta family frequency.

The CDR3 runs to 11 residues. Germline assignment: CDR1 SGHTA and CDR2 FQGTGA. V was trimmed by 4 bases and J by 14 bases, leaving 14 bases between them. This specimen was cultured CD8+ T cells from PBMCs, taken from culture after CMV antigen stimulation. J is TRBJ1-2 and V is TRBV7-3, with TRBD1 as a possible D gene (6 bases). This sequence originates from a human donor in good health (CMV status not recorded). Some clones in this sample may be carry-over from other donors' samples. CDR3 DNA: TGTGCCAGCAGCTGGACAGAGGCCGGGACCTTC. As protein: CASSWTEAGTF.